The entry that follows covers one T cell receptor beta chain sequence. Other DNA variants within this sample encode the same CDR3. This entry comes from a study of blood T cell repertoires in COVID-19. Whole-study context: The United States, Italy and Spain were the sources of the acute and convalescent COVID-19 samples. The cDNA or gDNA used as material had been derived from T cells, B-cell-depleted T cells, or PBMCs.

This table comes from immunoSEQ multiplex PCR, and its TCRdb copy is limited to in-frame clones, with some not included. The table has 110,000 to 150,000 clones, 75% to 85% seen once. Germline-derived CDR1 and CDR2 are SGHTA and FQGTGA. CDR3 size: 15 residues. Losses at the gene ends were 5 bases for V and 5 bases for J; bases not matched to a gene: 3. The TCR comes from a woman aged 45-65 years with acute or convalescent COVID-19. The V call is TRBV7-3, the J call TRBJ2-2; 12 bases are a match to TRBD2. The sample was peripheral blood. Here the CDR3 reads CASSPGTSGTGELFF. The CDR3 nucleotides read TGTGCCAGCAGCCCCGGGACTAGCGGGACCGGGGAGCTGTTTTTT.